The 18 T cell receptor beta chains presented below share a single source sample, sequenced in a study of control samples from healthy donors and cancer patients. Clones were read by immunoSEQ multiplex PCR, and TCRdb kept only the in-frame ones, dropping some. The top ten hold under 20% of the sample, which has approximately 65,000 clones, around 92% seen once. Sequenced sample: PBMCs. Receptors originate from a man in his sixties with lung cancer.

V is TRBV4-2 and J is TRBJ1-2, with TRBD1 as a possible D gene (6 bases). This CDR3 has 15 residues. CDR1 is LGHNA, CDR2 YNFKEQ, per germline. V was trimmed by 3 bases and J by 7 bases, leaving 18 bases between them. The CDR3 protein is CASSQPRGALGGYTF. DNA of the CDR3: TGTGCCAGCAGCCAGCCCAGGGGCGCACTGGGTGGCTACACCTTC.

The chain links TRBV7-2 to TRBJ2-6, with D uncertain. V lost 3 bases, J lost 4 bases, and 16 bases lay in between. The CDR3 extends over 17 amino acids. The germline gives CDR1 SGHTA, CDR2 FQGNSA. CDR3 protein: CASSLARHAPGANVLTF. CDR3 nucleotides: TGTGCCAGCAGCTTGGCAAGACACGCCCCCGGGGCCAACGTCCTGACTTTC. The variable domain in full, with the rest retrieved from reference TRBV7-2 and TRBJ2-6, is GAGVSQSPSNKVTEKGKDVELRCDPISGHTALYWYRQSLGQGLEFLIYFQGNSAPDKSGLPSDRFSAERTGGSVSTLTIQRTQQEDSAVYLCASSLARHAPGANVLTFGAGSRLTVL.

V and J are TRBV5-1 and TRBJ1-1, with no clear D. Germline CDR1 and CDR2: SGHRS and YFSETQ. V gave up 2 bases and J gave up 0 bases, with 8 bases separating them. CDR3 size: 14 residues. The CDR3 protein is CASSFGGMNTEAFF. In DNA form, the CDR3 reads TGCGCCAGCAGCTTCGGCGGTATGAACACTGAAGCTTTCTTT.

V is TRBV18 and J is TRBJ2-7; 10 bases agree with TRBD1. This CDR3 is built from 14 residues. The germline gives CDR1 KGHSH, CDR2 LQKENI. Trimming at V came to 3 bases and at J to 7 bases, leaving 6 bases not matched to a gene. The CDR3 DNA reads as TGTGCCAGCTCACCCGGGACAGGGGCTTGGGAGCAGTACGTC. This codes for CASSPGTGAWEQYV.

The V gene is TRBV6-6, the J gene TRBJ2-7, with 7 bases lining up with TRBD1. CDR1 is MNHNY, CDR2 SVGAGI, per germline (reference sequence). The length of the CDR3 is 14 residues. Losses at the gene ends were 4 bases for V and 6 bases for J; bases not matched to a gene: 9. CDR3 sequence: CASSSFSQGSEQYV. CDR3 bases: TGTGCCAGCAGTTCTTTTTCACAGGGGTCCGAGCAGTACGTC.

The rearrangement links TRBV5-1 to TRBJ2-3, with D unresolved. Germline CDR1 and CDR2: SGHRS and YFSETQ. V was cut by 0 bases and J by 6 bases, with 11 bases left in between. This CDR3 spans 14 amino acids. The DNA of the CDR3 is TGCGCCAGCAGCTTGGATGCGGTGAAGGATACGCAGTATTTT. Translated: CASSLDAVKDTQYF.

The gene calls are TRBV5-1 and TRBJ1-3; TRBD1 aligns across 7 bases. The germline V gene encodes CDR1 SGHRS and CDR2 YFSETQ. The CDR3 totals 16 residues. V was clipped by 4 bases and J by 2 bases; unmatched bases: 9. The CDR3 protein is CASSTAGRGTGNTIYF. CDR3 sequence (DNA): TGCGCCAGCAGCACGGCGGGCAGGGGGACTGGAAACACCATATATTTT.

The J gene is TRBJ2-2, the V gene TRBV24-1, with TRBD1 matching 7 bases. The CDR3 is made up of 16 amino acids. Germline loops: CDR1 KGHDR, CDR2 SFDVKD. V lost 3 bases and J lost 6; bases outside the gene matches: 9. DNA for the CDR3: TGTGCCACCAGTGATCCCCGACAGGGACAAGCCGGGGAGCTGTTTTTT. Its protein product is CATSDPRQGQAGELFF.

The chain combines TRBV19 with TRBJ1-4, with D possibly matching TRBD1 (6 bases). V lost 6 bases and J 2 bases, leaving 10 bases between the germline ends. The CDR3 runs to 14 residues. Germline loops: CDR1 LNHDA, CDR2 SQIVND (reference sequence). CDR3 DNA: TGTGCCAGTAGGCCGGACAGTACTAATGAAAAACTGTTTTTT. Residues: CASRPDSTNEKLFF.

The rearrangement uses TRBV5-4 and TRBJ1-4, with a possible D match to TRBD1 (6 bases). CDR3 length equals 16 residues. Trimming removed 3 bases at V and 7 bases at J, with 19 bases between. The germline gives CDR1 SGHNT, CDR2 YYREEE (reference sequence). The CDR3 loop reads CASSSRGGVDAEKLFF. CDR3 DNA: TGTGCCAGCAGCTCGCGAGGGGGAGTCGATGCTGAAAAACTGTTTTTT. Based on the CDR3 plus reference TRBV5-4 and TRBJ1-4, the full variable domain is ETGVTQSPTHLIKTRGQQVTLRCSSQSGHNTVSWYQQALGQGPQFIFQYYREEENGRGNFPPRFSGLQFPNYSSELNVNALELDDSALYLCASSSRGGVDAEKLFFGSGTQLSVL.

The chain recombines TRBV30 with TRBJ2-2; no definite D call. CDR1 is GTSNPN, CDR2 SVGIG, per germline (reference sequence). V was trimmed by 2 bases and J by 1 base, leaving 2 bases between them. The CDR3 totals 12 residues. The CDR3 bases are TGTGCCTGGAGTCAGAACACCGGGGAGCTGTTTTTT. Its protein product is CAWSQNTGELFF.

V usage is TRBV7-3 and J usage is TRBJ2-3; D is ambiguous. The germline V gene encodes CDR1 SGHTA and CDR2 FQGTGA. This CDR3 comprises 15 residues. The ends were cut back, 1 base at V and 0 bases at J, with 8 bases in the middle. As DNA, the CDR3 is TGTGCCAGCAGCTTAATGGGTGGCAGCACAGATACGCAGTATTTT. Translating gives CASSLMGGSTDTQYF. Full variable domain (remainder filled in from reference TRBV7-3 and TRBJ2-3): GAGVSQTPSNKVTEKGKYVELRCDPISGHTALYWYRQSLGQGPEFLIYFQGTGAADDSGLPNDRFFAVRPEGSVSTLKIQRTERGDSAVYLCASSLMGGSTDTQYFGPGTRLTVL.

The genes are TRBV3-1 (or the pseudogene TRBV3-2) and TRBJ2-7; D possibly corresponds to TRBD1 (5 bases). This CDR3 is built from 15 residues. With 2 bases removed from V and 4 bases from J, the gap between germline ends came to 15 bases. Germline V gene lookup returns CDR1 LGHDT and CDR2 YNNKEL (reference sequence). The CDR3 DNA reads TGTGCCAGCAGCCAATACCAACAGGCCCAATACGAGCAGTACTTC. Protein: CASSQYQQAQYEQYF.

The chain has TRBV30 and TRBJ1-2; D perhaps matches TRBD1 (6 bases). This CDR3 has 13 amino acids. CDR1 is GTSNPN and CDR2 is SVGIG in the germline V gene (reference sequence). V shed 0 bases and J shed 8 bases, with 13 bases lying between them. CDR3 residues: CAWSVGGGVGYTF. The CDR3 DNA sequence: TGTGCCTGGAGTGTAGGGGGTGGTGTGGGCTACACCTTC.

The rearrangement links TRBV5-1 to TRBJ1-1, with a weak D call TRBD1 (5 bases). CDR3 length equals 14 residues. Trimming removed 0 bases at V and 4 bases at J, with 10 bases between. CDR1 is SGHRS, CDR2 YFSETQ, per germline. The CDR3 here is CASSLAGGITEAFF. The CDR3 DNA follows: TGCGCCAGCAGCTTGGCCGGGGGTATCACTGAAGCTTTCTTT. The entire variable domain, with the rest obtained from reference TRBV5-1 and TRBJ1-1, is as follows: KAGVTQTPRYLIKTRGQQVTLSCSPISGHRSVSWYQQTPGQGLQFLFEYFSETQRNKGNFPGRFSGRQFSNSRSEMNVSTLELGDSALYLCASSLAGGITEAFFGQGTRLTVV.

This clone was seen a few times. This chain uses TRBV7-9 with TRBJ1-1; TRBD1 agrees at 8 bases. V lost 5 bases and J lost 0; bases outside the gene matches: 5. CDR1 SEHNR and CDR2 FQNEAQ come from the germline V gene (reference sequence). The CDR3 is 15 amino acids. CDR3 coding DNA: TGTGCCAGCAGCCCAGGGGGCGGTATGAACACTGAAGCTTTCTTT. It is translated as CASSPGGGMNTEAFF.

The gene calls are TRBV7-9 and TRBJ1-4; no reliable D call. The CDR3 extends over 16 amino acids. V was shortened by 1 base and J by 4 bases, with 13 bases between the two germline ends. Looked up from germline, CDR1 is SEHNR and CDR2 is FQNEAQ (reference sequence). The CDR3 region is CASSLGLFRSNEKLFF. CDR3 bases: TGTGCCAGCAGCTTAGGGCTCTTTCGGAGTAATGAAAAACTGTTTTTT.

V usage is TRBV19 and J usage is TRBJ1-3, with D perhaps matching TRBD1 (5 bases). V was shortened by 10 bases and J by 2 bases, with 9 bases between the two germline ends. From germline, CDR1 is LNHDA and CDR2 SQIVND (reference sequence). The CDR3 is 12 amino acids. The CDR3 is CAIRDPGNTIYF. The CDR3 DNA is TGTGCCATTCGGGACCCTGGAAACACCATATATTTT.